These T cell receptor beta chains were read from a single sample in a study of cytomegalovirus exposure and HLA in healthy donors. Some clones are missing from TCRdb's copy, which holds only in-frame ones; the method was immunoSEQ multiplex PCR. The table includes 150,000 to 200,000 clones, over 75% detected once. Sequencing was performed on PBMCs. The receptor set was obtained from a woman in her thirties in good health and CMV-seronegative. Each CDR3 is given with its conserved first and last residue. The D gene is left open where the match is weak. Clone size is shown for a subset of rows, as once, few, many or a class of expanded clone.

j_call d_call clone_size v_call cdr3_nt cdr3_aa
TRBJ2-6 . . TRBV6-5 TGTGCCAGCAGTTATGGCCCGCGGTCCGGGGCCAACGTCCTGACTTTC CASSYGPRSGANVLTF
TRBJ2-1 TRBD2 . TRBV5-1 TGCGCCAGCAGCTTGGGCGGGAGGGCGGATGAGCAGTTCTTC CASSLGGRADEQFF
TRBJ2-2 . . TRBV29-1 TGCAGCGTTTCGGATCGGACAGACACCGGGGAGCTGTTTTTT CSVSDRTDTGELFF
TRBJ1-1 TRBD1 . TRBV6-6 TGTGCCAGCAGTCCCACCGCGGGACAGGGAGGCACTGAAGCTTTCTTT CASSPTAGQGGTEAFF
TRBJ2-6 TRBD2 . TRBV7-9 TGTGCCAGCAGCATCGTACGGGGGGGCTTTAGGGCCAACGTCCTGACTTTC CASSIVRGGFRANVLTF
TRBJ1-2 . . TRBV6-1 TGTGCCAGCAGGCGACAGTTATACTATGGCTACACCTTC CASRRQLYYGYTF
TRBJ2-3 TRBD2 . TRBV9 TGTGCCAGCAGCGTAGAGATGGGTAGCGGGAGGAGGACAGATACGCAGTATTTT CASSVEMGSGRRTDTQYF
TRBJ1-6 TRBD1 . TRBV27 TGTGCCAGCAGCTACAGGGGCTTCAGCTCCTATAATTCACCCCTCCACTTT CASSYRGFSSYNSPLHF
TRBJ2-2 TRBD1 . TRBV13 TGTGCCAGCAGCTCCCAGACAGGGGGCGGGTGGGAGCTGTTTTTT CASSSQTGGGWELFF
TRBJ2-7 . . TRBV27 TGTGCCAGCAGTTTATCGGTTGGACACACCTACGAGCAGTACTTC CASSLSVGHTYEQYF
TRBJ1-2 . . TRBV19 TGTGCCAGTACAGTGGCAGGGGAATTCTATGGCTACACCTTC CASTVAGEFYGYTF
TRBJ1-2 TRBD1 . TRBV2 TGTGCCAGCAAGCAGACAGGGGGCTACACCTTC CASKQTGGYTF
TRBJ2-7 TRBD1 . TRBV30 TGTGCCTGGAGTACTGGACAGGGGATCGTCCACGAGCAGTACTTC CAWSTGQGIVHEQYF
TRBJ2-3 TRBD2 . TRBV7-3 TGTGCCAGCAGCTTTAGCGGGGGGGCGACAGATACGCAGTATTTT CASSFSGGATDTQYF
TRBJ2-7 . . TRBV7-6 TGTGCCAGCAGCTTAGGGAGCGGATCCTACGAGCAGTACTTC CASSLGSGSYEQYF
TRBJ2-1 TRBD2 . TRBV13 TGTGCCAGCAGCTTAGAGCGCGGGGGAGCGTACAATGAGCAGTTCTTC CASSLERGGAYNEQFF
TRBJ2-1 TRBD2 . TRBV7-6 TGTGCCAGCAGCCCCTGGACTAGCGGGAGTTCGGACAATGAGCAGTTCTTC CASSPWTSGSSDNEQFF
TRBJ1-1 . . TRBV27 TGTGCCAGCAGTCCGCGGACTAACACTGAAGCTTTCTTT CASSPRTNTEAFF
TRBJ1-2 TRBD1 . TRBV6-5 TGTGCCAGCAGCCCTTCGGGACAGGATGAAGGCTACACCTTC CASSPSGQDEGYTF
TRBJ2-3 TRBD2 . TRBV19 TGTGCCAGTATGCGGACTAGCGGCCGACACACAGATACGCAGTATTTT CASMRTSGRHTDTQYF
TRBJ2-7 . . TRBV7-9 TGTGCCAGCAGCGAGACCTACGAGCAGTACTTC CASSETYEQYF
TRBJ2-3 . . TRBV19 TGTGCCAGTAGTATGGGGGGAACCGAAAACACAGATACGCAGTATTTT CASSMGGTENTDTQYF
TRBJ1-3 . . TRBV4-1 TGCGCCAGCAGCCAAGATAGCGTCGTCGAAAACACCATATATTTT CASSQDSVVENTIYF
TRBJ1-2 TRBD1 . TRBV6-1 TGTGCCAGCAGAGGGGGACAGGTCTTTTATGGCTACACCTTC CASRGGQVFYGYTF
TRBJ2-7 . . TRBV2 TGTGCCAGCAGTACGGATACACTAGCTCAGTCCTACGAGCAGTACTTC CASSTDTLAQSYEQYF
TRBJ1-2 . . TRBV5-1 TGCGCCAGCAGCTTGGATACACAATTTGGCTACACCTTC CASSLDTQFGYTF
TRBJ2-7 . . TRBV5-1 TGCGCCAGCAGCTTGGGGGGGACTGACGGTGGATACGAGCAGTACTTC CASSLGGTDGGYEQYF
TRBJ2-3 . few TRBV7-3 TGTGCCAGCAGCTCGAGGGCAGATACGCAGTATTTT CASSSRADTQYF
TRBJ2-1 . . TRBV7-2 TGTGCCAGCAGCTTAGAGGGCGGGACAGTCAGCTCCTACAATGAGCAGTTCTTC CASSLEGGTVSSYNEQFF
TRBJ1-2 TRBD1 . TRBV19 TGTGCCAGTAATCCCAGCCATGGGACAGCCTTTACCCCTGAATATGGCTACACCTTC CASNPSHGTAFTPEYGYTF
TRBJ1-4 . . TRBV19 TGTGCCAGTACTCAACAAACATCTAATGAAAAACTGTTTTTT CASTQQTSNEKLFF
TRBJ1-2 TRBD1 once TRBV19 TGTGCCAGTAGTCCCGGACAGGGGCTTGTTTATGGCTACACCTTC CASSPGQGLVYGYTF
TRBJ2-1 TRBD1 . TRBV7-9 TGTTCCAGCAGCAACAGGGGTAATGAGCAGTTCTTC CSSSNRGNEQFF
TRBJ2-2 . once TRBV7-2 TGTGCCAGCAGCTTTCGCGGGGCGAACACCGGGGAGCTGTTTTTT CASSFRGANTGELFF
TRBJ2-5 TRBD2 few TRBV5-1 TGCGCCAGCGGAACTAGCGCCAGAGCGGGTGAGCAGTACTTC CASGTSARAGEQYF
TRBJ1-2 . . TRBV7-9 TGTGCCAGCAGCGCAACTTTAACCCAGGCTTACACCTTC CASSATLTQAYTF
TRBJ2-7 . . TRBV18 TGTGCCAGCTCACCGAGAGGGAGCGAGCAGTACTTC CASSPRGSEQYF
TRBJ2-6 TRBD1 . TRBV5-4 TGTGCCAGCAGCTTTTGGACAGGGGGCAGTCGACCTGGGGCCAACGTCCTGACTTTC CASSFWTGGSRPGANVLTF
TRBJ2-7 TRBD2 once TRBV7-9 TGTGCCAGCAGCGTCCAGGGAGGGGATCGCTCCTACGAGCAGTACTTC CASSVQGGDRSYEQYF
TRBJ1-2 . . TRBV7-3 TGTGCCAGCAGCATAGACCGGGACGGGAGATATGGCTACACCTTC CASSIDRDGRYGYTF
TRBJ2-7 . . TRBV11-2 TGTGCCAGCAGCTTAGCTCCGGGTTTGTACGAGCAGTACTTC CASSLAPGLYEQYF